Sequencing of this TCR beta chain was carried out in a study of T cells after posttransplantation cyclophosphamide. Some clones are missing from TCRdb's copy, which holds only in-frame ones; the method was immunoSEQ multiplex PCR. The sample holds tens of thousands of clones; roughly 78% are singletons and the top ten take 7.5% to 9.5%. Busulfan-fludarabine conditioning, marrow transplant, and cyclophosphamide on days +3 and +4 were administered. This CDR3 has 13 amino acids. Between the trimmed V and J ends, which lost 0 bases and 5 bases, there was a span of 7 bases. The germline V gene has CDR1 SGHNT and CDR2 YENEEA. This clone was seen a few times.

This receptor was taken from a female patient in her 40s who received an allogeneic stem cell transplant from a related donor, was CMV-positive, and had no GVHD. The T cells may partly be graft donor cells. The chain is built from TRBV11-3 and TRBJ1-1; a weak D match, TRBD1 (6 bases). The sample here was CD4+ T cells sorted from blood, taken around 2,000 days after a stem cell transplant with posttransplant cyclophosphamide. The CDR3 loop reads CASSLEGGTEAFF. CDR3 bases: TGTGCCAGCAGCTTAGAAGGGGGAACTGAAGCTTTCTTT.